A single sample gave rise to the 4 T cell receptor beta chains below, sequenced in a study of OX40 agonist ivuxolimab in advanced cancers. TCRdb's table, derived via immunoSEQ multiplex PCR, lists solely in-frame clones and lacks some. The profile shows 60,000 to 100,000 clones, approximately 87% of them singletons. The sample in question was CD4+ or CD8+ T cells sorted from blood, obtained in a trial of the OX40 agonist ivuxolimab. Receptors originate from an adult with an advanced solid tumor such as melanoma, head and neck, liver or kidney cancer.

The sample holds a few counts of this clone. This chain uses TRBV5-1 with TRBJ1-2; D remains unclear. The CDR3 covers 13 residues. Germline CDR1 and CDR2: SGHRS and YFSETQ. The V end was cut by 0 bases, the J end by 12 bases, with 15 bases between. The CDR3 DNA follows: TGCGCCAGCAGCTTGGTACGGCGAGACGTCCACACCTTC. It codes for CASSLVRRDVHTF.

This sequence joins TRBV10-1 and TRBJ2-7; 11 bases agree with TRBD1. The CDR3 contains 16 residues. V gave up 3 bases and J gave up 7 bases; unmatched junction bases: 11. Looked up from germline, CDR1 is WNHNN and CDR2 is SYGVQD (reference sequence). The CDR3 bases are TGCGCCAGCAGTGACTCTCTAGGACAGGGGGCGAGGGAGCAGTACTTC. This codes for CASSDSLGQGAREQYF.

V and J are TRBV10-2 and TRBJ2-1, with 13 bases that match TRBD2. CDR1 is WSHSY and CDR2 is SAAADI in the germline V gene. There are 15 residues in the CDR3. With V trimmed by 6 bases and J by 9 bases, 8 bases remained unmatched. The CDR3 is CASRLGLAGDGEQFF. For the CDR3, the DNA is TGCGCCAGCAGACTTGGACTAGCGGGAGACGGTGAGCAGTTCTTC.

This chain connects TRBV30 to TRBJ2-3; no reliable D call. V lost 0 bases and J lost 8, with 15 bases in between. Germline V lookup: CDR1 GTSNPN, CDR2 SVGIG (reference sequence). The CDR3 extends over 14 amino acids. The DNA of the CDR3 is TGTGCCTGGAGTGTACGTCAGGCGGTTGGTACGCAGTATTTT. Translating gives CAWSVRQAVGTQYF.